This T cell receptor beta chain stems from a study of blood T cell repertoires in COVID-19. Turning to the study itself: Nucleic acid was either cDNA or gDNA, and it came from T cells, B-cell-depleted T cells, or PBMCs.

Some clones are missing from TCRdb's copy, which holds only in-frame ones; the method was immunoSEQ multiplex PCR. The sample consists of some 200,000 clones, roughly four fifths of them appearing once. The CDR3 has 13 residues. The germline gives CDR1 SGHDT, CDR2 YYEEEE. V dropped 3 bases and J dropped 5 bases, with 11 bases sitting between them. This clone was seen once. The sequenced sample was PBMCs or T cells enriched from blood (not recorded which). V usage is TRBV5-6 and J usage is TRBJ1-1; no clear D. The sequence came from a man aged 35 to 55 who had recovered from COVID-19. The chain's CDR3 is CASSSYTKTEAFF. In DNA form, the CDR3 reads TGTGCCAGCAGCTCCTATACCAAGACTGAAGCTTTCTTT.